This T cell receptor (beta chain) is from a study of T cell responses to AZD1222 COVID-19 vaccine (dated by TCRdb to the early 2020s). In the study overall: A total of 233 trial participants underwent TCR sequencing, of whom about 210 had received two doses of AZD1222 and 26 had received two doses of the MenACWY control vaccine. Trial participants were enrolled by age into subgroups of 18-55, 56-69 and 70-plus years, and 148, 28 and 57 TCR-sequenced participants, respectively, were included in these subgroups. Results the study describes overall, beyond this receptor: Conclusions about previously exposed vaccinees are limited because only six or seven AZD1222 recipients were SARS-CoV-2 seropositive at baseline. The 56-69-year group was small, and its depth increase did not reach significance, likely because of low power. The vaccine-associated CD4 TCRs covered the entire spike protein, and the dominant responses fell in regions 160-218 and 743-854. Because no samples from the day 14 peak response were available, repertoires could be characterized only after the peak T cell response. Nearly half of unique spike-specific TCRs reportedly recognized epitopes outside regions mutated in the B.1.351 and B.1.1.7 variants. Participants were mostly white British and included more females than males, and it was suggested by the authors that clonal diversity may have been underestimated. After two AZD1222 doses, both the breadth and the depth of spike-specific TCRs were significantly higher than at day 0 and than in MenACWY recipients.

The CDR3 regions of human TCRbeta chains were analyzed by immunosequencing. For the original study's pipeline: TCRs in the repertoires were matched against a reference library of SARS-CoV-2-specific TCRs that had been generated with the MIRA antigen-specificity platform. Breadth was defined as the fraction of unique TCRs that were SARS-CoV-2-associated, and depth was defined as the fraction of total T cells that were SARS-CoV-2-associated. Using the MIRA data, each spike-specific TCR was assigned both to the spike region to which the TCR was reactive and to a CD4 or CD8 class. Log10-transformed breadth and depth values were compared by one-way ANOVA with Sidak's multiple comparisons tests. Sourced from immuneACCESS, this table was stored by TCRdb with only in-frame sequences that have V and J called. A share of the clones is absent; for the studies checked, an unresolved V gene accounts for under half, and the remainder has no known explanation. For V, J and clone size, that table is used; D and trimming come from the DNA. The sample records 150,000 to 200,000 clones, just over 85% of which are singletons. The ten largest clones represent roughly 10% of the sample.

The sample's time point label, decoded: about 28 days (+/-7) after the second vaccine dose. AZD1222 recipients given second doses at about 4 weeks or at about 12 weeks were pooled, since spike-specific TCR depth and breadth were not found to differ between the two schedules. Samples from vaccinated people were obtained from the UK trials COV001 and COV002, which included a single-blind randomized controlled phase 2/3 trial of AZD1222 (ChAdOx1 nCoV-19) in healthy adults. Trial participant PBMC samples were collected at day 0 and day 28 after the second dose for TCRbeta chain sequencing. With regard to this clone: It has no known antigen specificity. No base quality values were provided; no much bigger clone lies one nucleotide off.

The material sequenced was peripheral blood, taken 28 days after the second AZD1222 dose. The sequence was obtained from an adult who received the AZD1222 COVID-19 vaccine.

The CDR3 reads CSASRDREPQETQYF. In nucleotides, the sequence is TGCAGTGCTAGTCGAGACAGGGAACCCCAAGAGACCCAGTACTTC. The sequence is built from TRBV20-1 and TRBJ2-5; TRBD1 matches 7 bases in the middle. Germline trimming: 3 bases from V, 1 base from J; junction bases outside gene matches: 8. The CDR3, from cysteine to phenylalanine, totals 15 residues. The sequence is cut down to CDR3 DNA, 45 bases in frame from base 1. Based on the germline V gene (reference sequence), the CDR1 and CDR2 sequences are DFQATT and SNEGSKA.